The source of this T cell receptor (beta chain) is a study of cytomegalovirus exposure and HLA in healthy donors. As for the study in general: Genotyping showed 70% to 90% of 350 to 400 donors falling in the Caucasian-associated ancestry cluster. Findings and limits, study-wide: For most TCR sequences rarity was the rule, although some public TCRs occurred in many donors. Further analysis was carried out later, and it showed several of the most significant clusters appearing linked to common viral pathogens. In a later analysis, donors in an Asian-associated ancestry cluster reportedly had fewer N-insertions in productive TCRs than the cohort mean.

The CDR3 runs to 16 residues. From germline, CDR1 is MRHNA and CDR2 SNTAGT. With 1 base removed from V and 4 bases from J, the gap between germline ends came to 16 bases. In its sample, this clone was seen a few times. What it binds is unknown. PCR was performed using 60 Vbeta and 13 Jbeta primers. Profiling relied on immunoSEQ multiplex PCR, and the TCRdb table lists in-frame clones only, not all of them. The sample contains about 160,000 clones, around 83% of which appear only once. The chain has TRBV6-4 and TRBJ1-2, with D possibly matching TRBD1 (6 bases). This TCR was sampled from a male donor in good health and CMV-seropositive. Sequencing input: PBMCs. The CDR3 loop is CASSDYGQPGPYGYTF. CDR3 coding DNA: TGTGCCAGCAGTGACTACGGACAGCCGGGTCCCTATGGCTACACCTTC.